These 29 T cell receptor beta chains share one sample of origin, sequenced in a study of blood T cell repertoires in COVID-19. Assay used: immunoSEQ multiplex PCR; TCRdb lists only in-frame clones, some missing. The sample carries more than 200,000 clones, 80% to 90% recorded once. Sequenced sample: peripheral blood. These receptors all stem from an elderly woman with acute or convalescent COVID-19.

The gene calls are TRBV18 and TRBJ2-3; the D gene is possibly TRBD2 (6 bases). This CDR3 contains 15 residues. Germline assignment: CDR1 KGHSH and CDR2 LQKENI. The V end was cut by 4 bases, the J end by 3 bases, with 14 bases between. CDR3 amino acids: CASSLRRDETDTQYF. The CDR3 DNA sequence: TGTGCCAGCTCACTCCGGCGGGACGAGACAGATACGCAGTATTTT. The complete variable domain, with remaining parts taken from reference TRBV18 and TRBJ2-3, reads NAGVMQNPRHLVRRRGQEARLRCSPMKGHSHVYWYRQLPEEGLKFMVYLQKENIIDESGMPKERFSAEFPKEGPSILRIQQVVRGDSAAYFCASSLRRDETDTQYFGPGTRLTVL.

The rearrangement uses TRBV28 and TRBJ1-6; perhaps TRBD1 as D (5 bases). Trimming took off 4 bases at V and 0 bases at J, with 13 bases between the two ends. The CDR3 covers 17 residues. Germline V gene data show CDR1 as MDHEN and CDR2 as SYDVKM. The CDR3 loop is CASSSTVQSSYNSPLHF. The CDR3 bases are TGTGCCAGCAGTTCGACAGTGCAGAGCTCCTATAATTCACCCCTCCACTTT. Full variable domain (missing parts from reference TRBV28 and TRBJ1-6): DVKVTQSSRYLVKRTGEKVFLECVQDMDHENMFWYRQDPGLGLRLIYFSYDVKMKEKGDIPEGYSVSREKKERFSLILESASTNQTSMYLCASSSTVQSSYNSPLHFGNGTRLTVT.

The V gene is TRBV28, the J gene TRBJ1-6, with D possibly TRBD1 on 6 matching bases. Germline V gene sequence: CDR1 MDHEN, CDR2 SYDVKM. Trimming stripped 6 bases from V and 12 bases from J, with 15 bases between. The CDR3 is 13 residues long. The CDR3 region is CASRLILTGPLHF. DNA for the CDR3: TGTGCCAGCAGACTCATACTGACAGGACCCCTCCACTTT.

The CDR3 is CASSVSPLTESSYEQYF. CDR3 coding DNA: TGTGCCAGCAGTGTATCCCCTTTAACGGAGAGCTCCTACGAGCAGTACTTC. The rearrangement links TRBV2 to TRBJ2-7, with unresolved D. CDR1 is SNHLY, CDR2 FYNNEI, per germline. The CDR3 sequence is 17 residues long. The V end was cut by 4 bases, the J end by 0 bases, with 19 bases between.

J is TRBJ1-6 and V is TRBV9; D call uncertain. The CDR3 spans 16 residues. Trimming stripped 0 bases from V and 5 bases from J, with 12 bases between. The germline V gene encodes CDR1 SGDLS and CDR2 YYNGEE. For the CDR3, the DNA is TGTGCCAGCAGCGTAGGTTCCGTGGCCAATAATTCACCCCTCCACTTT. Protein: CASSVGSVANNSPLHF.

CDR3 in amino acids: CASSSGLAGGLNEQFF. The CDR3 bases are TGTGCCAGCAGCTCGGGACTAGCGGGAGGGCTAAATGAGCAGTTCTTC. This chain links TRBV7-8 with TRBJ2-1; 16 nucleotides agree with TRBD2. This CDR3 is 16 amino acids long. J was trimmed by 7 bases and V by 4 bases; bases with no gene match: 4. From germline, CDR1 is SGHVS and CDR2 FQNEAQ.

This clone was detected only a few times. The gene calls are TRBV3-1 (or the pseudogene TRBV3-2) and TRBJ2-3, with TRBD1 as a possible D gene (5 bases). CDR1 and CDR2 (germline): LGHDT, YNNKEL (reference sequence). V was shortened by 5 bases and J by 5 bases, with 20 bases between the two germline ends. There are 16 residues in the CDR3. This CDR3 reads CASSFQDGRVKDTQYF. The CDR3 DNA reads TGTGCCAGCAGCTTCCAAGACGGCAGGGTTAAAGATACGCAGTATTTT.

The V call is TRBV7-9, the J call TRBJ2-3; D ambiguous. The CDR3 runs to 15 residues. V was pared by 5 bases and J by 2 bases, with 14 bases between. CDR1 is SEHNR, CDR2 FQNEAQ, per germline (reference sequence). The CDR3 region is CASSPRGPYTDTQYF. Written as DNA, the CDR3 is TGTGCCAGCAGCCCGCGCGGTCCATACACAGATACGCAGTATTTT.

This clone was picked up one time. The DNA for the CDR3 is TGTGCCACCAGGGGAGAAGTCAATCAGCCCCAGCATTTT. Amino acid sequence: CATRGEVNQPQHF. The gene calls are TRBV6-5 and TRBJ1-5; the D gene is possibly TRBD1 (6 bases). The germline V and J ends were trimmed by 10 bases and 3 bases, with 13 bases remaining between them. Germline CDR1 MNHEY, CDR2 SVGAGI. The CDR3 is made up of 13 amino acids.

The J gene is TRBJ1-5, the V gene TRBV19, with 7 bases fitting TRBD1. Trimming removed 1 base from V and 9 bases from J; junction bases left unmatched: 9. This CDR3 comprises 15 residues. CDR1 is LNHDA, CDR2 SQIVND, per germline (reference sequence). The CDR3 DNA sequence: TGTGCCAGTAGTATAGGAGGGGGCACCGGTGGGCCCCAGCATTTT. Translating it yields CASSIGGGTGGPQHF.

The V call is TRBV12-1, the J call TRBJ2-3; the table gives TRBD1 as D, unverified against the DNA. TRBV12-1 is marked as a pseudogene. This CDR3 has 20 residues. CDR3 nucleotide sequence: TGTGCCAGCAGCCCGATCCGGGACAGGGCCCTTCTTTGGGGAAGAGATACGCAGTATTTT. As protein: CASSPIRDRALLWGRDTQYF.

In this sample, this clone turned up once. The chain carries TRBV6-5 and TRBJ1-1; no firm D call. The germline gives CDR1 MNHEY, CDR2 SVGAGI. V dropped 0 bases and J dropped 0 bases, with 8 bases sitting between them. This CDR3 has 15 residues. In nucleotides, the CDR3 is TGTGCCAGCAGTTACTCGGCGGGTGTGAACACTGAAGCTTTCTTT. It yields the protein CASSYSAGVNTEAFF.

V is TRBV29-1 and J is TRBJ2-3; no definite D call. The V end was cut by 4 bases, the J end by 0 bases, with 8 bases between. The CDR3 contains 13 residues. Per the germline V gene, CDR1 is SQVTM and CDR2 is ANQGSEA. Here the CDR3 reads CSVGPQSTDTQYF. CDR3 DNA sequence: TGCAGCGTTGGGCCCCAAAGCACAGATACGCAGTATTTT.

The chain uses TRBV7-2 and TRBJ1-1, with 7 bases that match TRBD1. The junction had 4 bases not matched to a gene; V was cut back by 6 bases and J by 0 bases. This CDR3 is built from 14 residues. The germline CDR1 and CDR2 sequences are SGHTA and FQGNSA. CDR3 region: CASRATGLNTEAFF. CDR3 bases: TGTGCCAGCAGAGCGACAGGGCTGAACACTGAAGCTTTCTTT.

The chain recombines TRBV27 with TRBJ1-5; 7 nucleotides match TRBD1. After removal of 5 bases from V and 2 bases from J, the junction contained 3 bases not matched to a gene. CDR3 length: 14 amino acids. Germline-derived CDR1 and CDR2 are MNHEY and SMNVEV (reference sequence). Written as DNA, the CDR3 is TGTGCCAGCAGTCCCGACAGGGGCAATCAGCCCCAGCATTTT. Translation: CASSPDRGNQPQHF.

The chain couples TRBV7-3 to TRBJ2-5; 7 bases are shared with TRBD2. The length of the CDR3 is 14 residues. V was clipped by 3 bases and J by 5 bases; unmatched bases: 6. Germline lookup yields CDR1 SGHTA and CDR2 FQGTGA. The CDR3 nucleotides are TGTGCCAGCAGCTTGACGGGGGGAAAGGAGACCCAGTACTTC. Residues: CASSLTGGKETQYF.

The chain has TRBV11-2 and TRBJ1-3; D possibly corresponds to TRBD1 (5 bases). Trimming took 1 base from V and 2 from J, leaving 12 bases between them. Per the germline V gene, CDR1 is SGHAT and CDR2 is FQNNGV. This CDR3 region has 16 residues. The CDR3 DNA reads TGTGCCAGCAGCTTAGTACAGCCGGACACTGGAAACACCATATATTTT. It translates to CASSLVQPDTGNTIYF.

The chain carries TRBV28 and TRBJ1-1; tentatively, D is TRBD1 (5 bases). From germline, CDR1 is MDHEN and CDR2 SYDVKM. The V end lost 8 bases, the J end lost 7 bases, and 17 bases lay between the germline ends. The CDR3 has 13 residues. Written as DNA, the CDR3 is TGTGCCAGCCTCTTGAGGCCGGGGGGTGAAGCTTTCTTT. Amino acid sequence: CASLLRPGGEAFF.

The chain uses TRBV7-2 and TRBJ1-1, with TRBD1 matching over 10 bases. V was clipped by 5 bases and J by 10 bases; unmatched bases: 7. This CDR3 has 13 residues. Germline lookup yields CDR1 SGHTA and CDR2 FQGNSA. The DNA for the CDR3 is TGTGCCAGCAGCCTTCGACAGGGGGCAGGAGCTTTCTTT. It codes for CASSLRQGAGAFF. Based on the CDR3 plus reference TRBV7-2 and TRBJ1-1, the full variable domain is GAGVSQSPSNKVTEKGKDVELRCDPISGHTALYWYRQSLGQGLEFLIYFQGNSAPDKSGLPSDRFSAERTGGSVSTLTIQRTQQEDSAVYLCASSLRQGAGAFFGQGTRLTVV.

For the CDR3, the DNA is TGTGCCAGCAGTGAACTTGGGGGGGGCTACGAGCAGTACTTC. Translated, it gives CASSELGGGYEQYF. The V gene is TRBV2, the J gene TRBJ2-7; 7 nucleotides line up with TRBD2. Germline V gene lookup returns CDR1 SNHLY and CDR2 FYNNEI. This CDR3 is 14 amino acids long. V was pared by 2 bases and J by 3 bases, with 4 bases of the junction left unmatched.

The chain combines TRBV7-9 with TRBJ1-4, with D perhaps matching TRBD1 (6 bases). V lost 5 bases to trimming and J lost 6 bases, with 22 bases between them. Germline-derived CDR1 and CDR2 are SEHNR and FQNEAQ (reference sequence). The CDR3 length is 17 residues. The CDR3 is CASSDPIGGAKDEKLFF. The CDR3 DNA is TGTGCCAGCAGCGACCCGATTGGGGGCGCGAAAGATGAAAAACTGTTTTTT.

The chain has TRBV10-1 and TRBJ2-5; 11 bases are a match to TRBD2. This CDR3 is built from 15 residues. Trimming cost V 9 bases and J 0 bases; bases outside gene matches: 6. Per the germline V gene, CDR1 is WNHNN and CDR2 is SYGVQD (reference sequence). The CDR3, as DNA: TGCGCCAGTCCCGCTAGCGGGGGGTACCAAGAGACCCAGTACTTC. The encoded protein is CASPASGGYQETQYF.

J is TRBJ2-3 and V is TRBV19; D is uncertain. V shed 4 bases and J shed 6 bases, with 11 bases lying between them. The CDR3 extends over 13 amino acids. Germline CDR1 is LNHDA and CDR2 is SQIVND (reference sequence). This CDR3 reads CASSTTGSDTQYF. CDR3 nucleotide sequence: TGTGCCAGTAGTACGACTGGGTCGGATACGCAGTATTTT.

The chain recombines TRBV30 with TRBJ2-5, with D hard to call. Germline values: CDR1 GTSNPN, CDR2 SVGIG (reference sequence). This CDR3 contains 12 residues. Between the trimmed V and J ends, which lost 3 bases and 8 bases, there was a span of 13 bases. The CDR3 spells CAWSSYSVTQYF. CDR3 nucleotides: TGTGCCTGGAGCTCCTACTCCGTAACCCAGTACTTC.

The V call is TRBV18, the J call TRBJ1-6, with TRBD1 matching over 8 bases. Germline V gives CDR1 KGHSH, CDR2 LQKENI. The CDR3 contains 16 residues. V gave up 4 bases and J gave up 0 bases; unmatched junction bases: 2. CDR3 loop: CASSLDRGSYNSPLHF. The DNA for the CDR3 is TGTGCCAGCTCACTCGACAGGGGCTCCTATAATTCACCCCTCCACTTT.

V and J are TRBV4-3 and TRBJ1-5; 7 bases match TRBD1. The CDR3 consists of 15 residues. The V gene's germline CDR1 is LGHNA and CDR2 YSLEER. With 0 bases clipped from V and 4 bases from J, the junction kept 3 bases outside the gene matches. The CDR3 DNA is TGCGCCAGCAGCCAAGACGCAGGGGGTAATCAGCCCCAGCATTTT. Translating it yields CASSQDAGGNQPQHF.

The rearrangement links TRBV27 to TRBJ2-1, with TRBD2 as a possible D gene (6 bases). The length of the CDR3 is 14 residues. Germline loops: CDR1 MNHEY, CDR2 SMNVEV (reference sequence). The germline V and J ends were trimmed by 6 bases and 3 bases, with 12 bases remaining between them. CDR3 loop: CASRGGVLYNEQFF. The CDR3 DNA follows: TGTGCCAGCAGAGGCGGGGTTCTCTACAATGAGCAGTTCTTC.

The genes are TRBV19 and TRBJ2-1; D remains ambiguous. The CDR3 contains 14 residues. V was shortened by 3 bases and J by 3 bases, with 9 bases between the two germline ends. Looked up from germline, CDR1 is LNHDA and CDR2 is SQIVND (reference sequence). CDR3 loop: CASSMGRFYNEQFF. DNA of the CDR3: TGTGCCAGTAGTATGGGCCGATTCTACAATGAGCAGTTCTTC. The full variable domain, its missing parts supplied by reference TRBV19 and TRBJ2-1, is DGGITQSPKYLFRKEGQNVTLSCEQNLNHDAMYWYRQDPGQGLRLIYYSQIVNDFQKGDIAEGYSVSREKKESFPLTVTSAQKNPTAFYLCASSMGRFYNEQFFGPGTRLTVL.

This clone has only a few counts. The chain couples TRBV9 to TRBJ1-4, with a possible D match to TRBD1 (5 bases). The CDR3 extends over 12 amino acids. V was pared by 3 bases and J by 8 bases, with 8 bases between. Germline V gene lookup returns CDR1 SGDLS and CDR2 YYNGEE. Here the CDR3 reads CASSEQGEKLFF. The CDR3 nucleotides are TGTGCCAGCAGCGAGCAGGGCGAAAAACTGTTTTTT.